This record looks at one T cell receptor (beta chain) sequence and its context. Its antigen is unknown. Base qualities were left out, and no much larger clone turns up one base away. Collaborating institutions collected whole blood in K2EDTA tubes following their own protocols. For TCRbeta analysis, collaborators shipped samples as frozen whole blood, isolated PBMCs, or DNA extracted from either of those sample types. V loses 6 bases at its end and J loses 8 bases; junction bases beyond the gene matches: 11. The CDR3 contains 14 residues, cysteine and phenylalanine counted. Of all the DNA, just the CDR3 is kept, 42 bases in frame from base 1. From the germline V gene, CDR1 is SGHTA and CDR2 is FQGNSA. The data originate from a study of blood T cell repertoires in COVID-19 (dated by TCRdb to 2020 to 2021). With regard to the full study: Samples from collaborators originated in the United States, Italy and Spain and spanned both the acute and convalescent phases of COVID-19. The repertoires were made available in a free public database intended to serve as a resource for research on the immune response to SARS-CoV-2. Where available, HLA class I and class II types were taken from metadata supplied by the sample provider and were not determined by assay-based typing. The samples were drawn from the first 160 participants of the ongoing ImmuneRACE study and from 950 to 1,500 subjects provided by 6 global collaborators. The material from the prospective study consisted of cDNA or gDNA derived from T cells, B-cell-depleted T cells, or PBMCs. The sample metadata nearly always contained a de-identified subject ID, COVID-19 status, age in years and sex. Subjects who had been exposed to COVID-19, were actively infected with it, or had recovered from it provided the deeply sampled blood TCRbeta repertoires that made up the dataset.

TCRbeta CDR3 regions were amplified from genomic DNA by means of the immunoSEQ Assay, a bias-controlled multiplex PCR. Per the authors' processing: Nucleated cell counts per sample were estimated from amplification of reference gene primers within the assay. Sequence reads were collapsed and filtered to measure the absolute abundance of every unique TCRbeta CDR3 rearrangement. Productive Simpson clonality was computed per sample as the square root of Simpson's diversity index over productive rearrangements. The immuneACCESS repertoire file appears here via TCRdb, limited to in-frame rearrangements. These files lack a portion of the clones; in checked studies, under half of the deficit traces to unresolved V genes, and the cause of the others is not known. The DNA gave D and trimming, while V, J and clone size come from that table. This sample comprises 200,000 to 300,000 clones, approximately 86% of them detected only once. Together, the top ten hold roughly 1.9% of the sample.

Overall study outcomes, separate from this receptor: The amount of clinical and demographic metadata varied by source and participant and was provided uncurated.

The chain links TRBV7-2 with TRBJ1-2; 8 middle bases align to TRBD1. The origin of this receptor is a young man with active or convalescent COVID-19. Sequenced material: peripheral blood. The DNA sequence is as follows: TGTGCCAGCAGTAACGACCAGGGGGCGCGCGGCTACACCTTC. Its translation reads: CASSNDQGARGYTF.